This T cell receptor (beta chain) was observed in a study of response to subunit inactivated influenza vaccine. Overall study results and limits: Few new T cells, the authors suggested, are recruited by each seasonal influenza vaccination.

Germline values: CDR1 ENHRY, CDR2 SYGVKD. Trimming removed 4 bases from V and 1 base from J; junction bases left unmatched: 2. The CDR3 has 15 amino acids. TCRdb independently ran MiXCR on the RT-PCR reads; one entry per CDR3 protein. Of 650,000 or so distinct CDR3 sequences listed, 14% are singletons. Turning to this clonotype: Its antigen remains unknown.

The rearrangement joins TRBV10-3 to TRBJ2-2; 8 nucleotides agree with TRBD1. The TCR was taken from a man in his fifties or sixties who received an inactivated influenza vaccine. The source material was PBMCs from blood, sampled about 14 days before vaccination. The CDR3 DNA reads TGTGCCATCAGTGCCAGGGGGCAGAACACCGGGGAGCTGTTTTTT. Translation gives CAISARGQNTGELFF.